This T cell receptor (beta chain) was profiled in a study of blood T cell repertoires in COVID-19. In the study overall: PBMCs, B-cell-depleted T cells, or T cells were the source of the cDNA or gDNA that made up the material.

As originally analysed: Amplification with reference gene primers provided the estimates of nucleated cell counts. The repertoire was sequenced with immunoSEQ multiplex PCR; TCRdb's copy has only in-frame clones and lacks some. That table is the source of V, J and clone size, and D and trimming were worked out from the DNA. This table has 52,000 or so clones, around 86% appearing once. Germline CDR1 is SGHRS and CDR2 is YFSETQ. CDR3 length equals 15 residues. Trimming stripped 3 bases from V and 3 bases from J, with 13 bases between. This clonotype was obtained from a human donor in a cohort sampled during active COVID-19. The sequenced material came from peripheral blood. The rearrangement joins TRBV5-1 to TRBJ2-4; possibly TRBD2 for D (6 bases). This CDR3 is CASSYRPEGKNIQYF. The DNA for the CDR3 is TGCGCCAGCAGCTACAGACCGGAGGGCAAAAACATTCAGTACTTC.